This TCR beta chain was profiled in a study of blood T cells in healthy people across ages. Using a J-beta primer mix together with a sample-barcoded 5' primer, a second PCR was run for roughly 7 to 11 cycles. TCRdb ran MiXCR on the 5' RACE reads and lists one entry per CDR3 protein. The sample holds roughly 1,100,000 distinct CDR3 sequences, 20% to 25% seen once. Trimming removed 5 bases from V and 4 bases from J, with 21 bases in between. The CDR3 length is 16 residues. Germline loops: CDR1 SEHNR, CDR2 FQNEAQ (reference sequence). This sample was also put to use in a study of T cells of mothers and their children.

The clonotype originates from a girl aged 2-15 years in good health. The chain couples TRBV7-9 to TRBJ2-7; D possibly uses TRBD1 or TRBD2 (5 bases each). The sample was blood. CDR3 amino acids: CASSPTAGTIYYEQYF. The CDR3 DNA is TGTGCCAGCAGCCCGACCGCCGGGACGATATATTACGAGCAGTACTTC.